What follows is one TCR beta chain and its context. The target antigen is unknown. While unrecorded immune exposures were likely, the donors were nominally healthy when sampled. Per germline, CDR1 SGDLS and CDR2 YYNGEE. V was clipped by 2 bases and J by 0 bases, with 12 bases between them. The CDR3 is 15 residues long. The sample belongs to a study of cytomegalovirus exposure and HLA in healthy donors. The wider study: Genotyping showed around four fifths of 300 to 450 donors falling in the Caucasian-associated ancestry cluster.

The PCR made use of 60 Vbeta and 13 Jbeta primers. Profiled with immunoSEQ multiplex PCR; TCRdb holds only in-frame clones, not every one. The sample yields around 250,000 clones, roughly four fifths seen once. Study-wide findings and caveats: It was only CMV serostatus that was available as immune exposure information. The authors listed 150 to 200 TCR beta chains as cytomegalovirus-associated.

This receptor was identified in an older woman in good health and CMV-seropositive. Sequenced input: PBMCs. V gene TRBV9 combines with J gene TRBJ2-7; the D gene is possibly TRBD2 (6 bases). CDR3 residues: CASSVSGTPSYEQYF. CDR3 coding DNA: TGTGCCAGCAGCGTCTCCGGGACTCCCTCCTACGAGCAGTACTTC.